The rows below give T cell receptor beta chains drawn from one sample of a study of regulatory T cells in long-lasting Graves disease. Each CDR3 protein gets one entry after TCRdb re-called the multiplex PCR reads with MiXCR. The sample has 350,000 to 500,000 distinct CDR3 sequences, 13% to 15% seen once. These data are also associated with another study on T cells in Graves' hyperthyroidism and ophthalmopathy.

The sequenced sample was peripheral blood mononuclear cells (PBMCs), obtained at new diagnosis, from a patient treated with antithyroid drugs. The receptor source for this set is a woman in her fifties or sixties with Graves disease. The CDR3 runs from the conserved cysteine through the conserved F or W. Fields, in order: J gene, D gene, clone size, V gene, CDR3 DNA, CDR3 protein. A D gene is named only where the DNA matches it firmly. Expanded clones get a size class; other rows say once, few or many, or leave the size out.

>TRBJ2-1|TRBD2|NA|TRBV7-9
TGTGCCAGCAGCTCGGGACTAGCGGGAGACTATAGTGAGCAGTTCTTC
CASSSGLAGDYSEQFF
>TRBJ1-2|NA|many|TRBV9
TGTGCCAGCAGCCCCGCACAGACCTATGGCTACACCTTC
CASSPAQTYGYTF
>TRBJ2-7|TRBD1|once|TRBV20-1
TGCAGTGCTAGGAGCGGGACAGGGGTCTACGAGCAGTACTTC
CSARSGTGVYEQYF
>TRBJ1-4|TRBD1|many|TRBV2
TGTGCCAGCAGGGACAGGCCTGCAACTAATGAAAAACTGTTTTTT
CASRDRPATNEKLFF
>TRBJ2-7|TRBD2|NA|TRBV10-3
TGTGCCATCAGTGACCGACTAGCGGCCTACGAGCAGTACTTC
CAISDRLAAYEQYF
>TRBJ2-5|TRBD2|many|TRBV12-3/TRBV12-4
TGTGCCAGCAGGCGAGCGGGAGGGCAAGAGACCCAGTACTTC
CASRRAGGQETQYF
>TRBJ1-3|TRBD1|many|TRBV2
TGTGCCAGCACTCCGGGACAGGGTGATCGGGACACCATATATTTT
CASTPGQGDRDTIYF
>TRBJ1-5|NA|NA|TRBV19
TGTGCCAGTAGTATTGGGTACAGGTTAGGCCAGCCCCAGCATTTT
CASSIGYRLGQPQHF
>TRBJ2-5|TRBD2|NA|TRBV4-2
TGTGCCAGCAGCCAAGACGGTATAGCGGGAGAGACCCAGTACTTC
CASSQDGIAGETQYF
>TRBJ2-7|TRBD2|many|TRBV3-1
TGTGCCAGCAGCAGCGGGAGTTGGGACGAGCAGTACTTC
CASSSGSWDEQYF
>TRBJ1-5|TRBD1|many|TRBV2
TGTGCCAGCAGTGAACAACAGGGGGTCAATCAGCCCCAGCATTTT
CASSEQQGVNQPQHF
>TRBJ2-1|TRBD2|many|TRBV11-1
TGTGCCAGCAGCTCGATAGCGGGACTGAGGACCTATGAGCAGTTCTTC
CASSSIAGLRTYEQFF
>TRBJ1-5|NA|NA|TRBV19
TGTGCCAGTAGTACCCCCGGGGGCCGTTATCAGCCCCAGCATTTT
CASSTPGGRYQPQHF
>TRBJ2-7|NA|many|TRBV3-1
TGTGCCAGCAGCCCTAACGGACAGAGCTACGAGCAGTACTTC
CASSPNGQSYEQYF
>TRBJ2-2|TRBD2|few|TRBV7-3
TGTGCCAGCAGCTTAGTTCCGGGAGGGGTCACCGGGGAGCTGTTTTTT
CASSLVPGGVTGELFF
>TRBJ2-3|NA|many|TRBV7-3
TGTGCCAGCAGCTTACGGTATACTACCGATACGCAGTATTTT
CASSLRYTTDTQYF
>TRBJ2-7|NA|few|TRBV10-2
TGCGCCAGCAGTGAGTCCAGCGGTAGCTCCTACGAGCAGTACTTC
CASSESSGSSYEQYF
>TRBJ1-2|NA|many|TRBV27
TGTGCCAGCAGTCCCGACCTAGAGGGACGGAACTATGGCTACACCTTC
CASSPDLEGRNYGYTF
>TRBJ2-1|TRBD1|many|TRBV12-3/TRBV12-4
TGTGCCAGCAGTTCTTGGACAGGGGTCAATGAGCAGTTCTTC
CASSSWTGVNEQFF
>TRBJ2-2|TRBD2|NA|TRBV19
TGTGCCAGTACCCTGAGGGGGGGACTGGCGGGAGGCACCGGGGAGCTGTTTTTT
CASTLRGGLAGGTGELFF
>TRBJ2-2|NA|NA|TRBV27
TGTGCCAGCAGTTTGTTATGGGGGTTTCACGGGGAGCTGTTTTTT
CASSLLWGFHGELFF
>TRBJ2-3|NA|few|TRBV13
TGTGCCAGCAGCTCCAGCTCATTTGCGGGAAGCACAGATACGCAGTATTTT
CASSSSSFAGSTDTQYF
>TRBJ1-2|NA|few|TRBV5-1
TGCGCCAGCAGCTGGGTCGACCGATCAGGGGAGGATGGCTACACCTTC
CASSWVDRSGEDGYTF
>TRBJ2-1|NA|NA|TRBV28
TGTGCCAGCAGAATCGAGGGAATTCAGTTCTTC
CASRIEGIQFF